Listed here is a single T cell receptor beta chain. Its target is unknown. The sample is drawn from a study of spatial heterogeneity in lung cancer. Whole-study findings and limits: At resection, ubiquitous expanded tumor TCRs appeared in blood more than at follow-up.

Time point described: sample taken at primary tumor resection. Samples were donated by 72 untreated early-stage non-small cell lung cancer patients. V gave up 4 bases and J gave up 5 bases; unmatched junction bases: 8. The CDR3 is made up of 15 amino acids. Germline values: CDR1 SEHNR, CDR2 FQNEAQ (reference sequence). TCR cDNA molecules each had a unique molecular identifier. Each CDR3 protein gets one entry after TCRdb re-called the 5' RACE reads with MiXCR. The repertoire consists of 45,000 to 55,000 distinct CDR3 sequences, with approximately 5% occurring once and the leading ten covering approximately 10%.

This receptor was obtained from a male donor with early-stage non-small cell lung cancer. The V gene is TRBV7-9, the J gene TRBJ2-5, with 9 bases identical to TRBD2. Specimen: PBMCs, collected at surgery. CDR3 residues: CASSSHSGSGETQYF. CDR3 in DNA: TGTGCCAGCAGCTCCCATAGCGGGAGTGGGGAGACCCAGTACTTC.